The clone carrying this T cell receptor (beta chain) was recorded once. The source of the sample is a study of T cell changes during pregnancy in multiple sclerosis. TCRdb's copy holds only in-frame clones and misses some; the assay was immunoSEQ multiplex PCR. The sample consists of approximately 100,000 clones, 90% to 95% of them appearing once. The CDR3 covers 13 residues. Unmatched junction bases numbered 2, after V lost 6 bases and J lost 3 bases. Germline V CDR1 and CDR2: MDHEN, SYDVKM. This TCR derives from a female donor with multiple sclerosis, enrolled in a pregnancy study. The chain couples TRBV28 to TRBJ1-2; 9 bases map to TRBD1. The sequencing here drew on peripheral blood, taken before pregnancy. The CDR3 nucleotides are TGTGCCAGCAGAGACAGGGGGGACTATGGCTACACCTTC. Amino acid sequence: CASRDRGDYGYTF.